This T cell receptor (beta chain) was obtained from a study of cytomegalovirus exposure and HLA in healthy donors. At the level of the study: Genotyping showed 75% to 90% of 398 donors falling in the Caucasian-associated ancestry cluster.

Study-level points and caveats: It is likely that the observed cluster of highly shared sequence variants was a sequencing artifact. CMV serostatus stood as the only immune exposure information on hand.

The PCR was carried out with 60 Vbeta primers and 13 Jbeta primers. Profiled with immunoSEQ multiplex PCR; TCRdb holds only in-frame clones, not every one. The sample has 84,000 or so clones, approximately 84% seen once. About this clone: Its antigen remains unidentified.

V was trimmed by 4 bases and J by 5 bases, leaving 14 bases between them. This CDR3 comprises 15 residues. Germline lookup yields CDR1 MGHRA and CDR2 YSYEKL. V usage is TRBV4-1 and J usage is TRBJ1-4, with D hard to call. Sequences were obtained from PBMCs. This sequence originates from a woman in her forties or fifties in good health and CMV-seronegative. CDR3 loop: CASSRPRGYNEKLFF. CDR3 coding DNA: TGCGCCAGCAGCCGACCCCGGGGTTACAATGAAAAACTGTTTTTT.